A single sample is the source of the 15 T cell receptor beta chains below, sequenced in a study of blood T cell repertoires in COVID-19. The repertoire was sequenced with immunoSEQ multiplex PCR; TCRdb's copy has only in-frame clones and lacks some. This sample has some 40,000 clones, with nearly 80% found just once. Sequencing used peripheral blood. These receptors originate from a man in his sixties or seventies with acute or convalescent COVID-19.

This clone was observed a handful of times. This chain connects TRBV11-2 to TRBJ2-5; 10 nucleotides agree with TRBD1. The germline V gene encodes CDR1 SGHAT and CDR2 FQNNGV. This CDR3 contains 15 residues. Germline trimming cut 3 bases from V and 4 bases from J; bases unmatched to any gene: 5. This CDR3 is CASSFETGGRETQYF. CDR3 in DNA: TGTGCCAGCAGCTTCGAGACAGGGGGCCGAGAGACCCAGTACTTC.

V is TRBV5-4 and J is TRBJ1-3, with D tentatively TRBD1 (5 bases). The CDR3 spans 16 residues. V was clipped by 0 bases and J by 3 bases, with 13 bases between them. CDR1 is SGHNT, CDR2 YYREEE, per germline (reference sequence). CDR3: CASSLASGGGGNTIYF. DNA for the CDR3: TGTGCCAGCAGCTTGGCCTCTGGGGGAGGTGGAAACACCATATATTTT.

This clone was counted only a few times. The chain carries TRBV9 and TRBJ1-2; a weak D match, TRBD1 (6 bases). The CDR3 is 14 residues long. V was pared by 3 bases and J by 5 bases, with 14 bases between. Per germline, CDR1 SGDLS and CDR2 YYNGEE. The CDR3 reads CASSDTGFAYGYTF. CDR3 DNA sequence: TGTGCCAGCAGCGACACAGGGTTCGCTTATGGCTACACCTTC.

The V call is TRBV2, the J call TRBJ1-2; 7 bases are shared with TRBD1. From germline, CDR1 is SNHLY and CDR2 FYNNEI. V gave up 6 bases and J gave up 8 bases; unmatched junction bases: 12. This CDR3 contains 14 residues. This CDR3 reads CASRIRRDSWGYTF. In nucleotides, the CDR3 is TGTGCCAGCAGGATTCGCCGGGACAGCTGGGGCTACACCTTC.

The chain has TRBV7-9 and TRBJ2-7; 8 nucleotides line up with TRBD2. This CDR3 spans 15 amino acids. With 4 bases clipped from V and 7 bases from J, the junction kept 12 bases outside the gene matches. Germline V CDR1 and CDR2: SEHNR, FQNEAQ (reference sequence). CDR3 loop: CASSSERRGVREQYF. The CDR3 coding sequence is TGTGCCAGCAGCTCGGAGAGGCGGGGGGTCCGGGAGCAGTACTTC.

In its sample, this clone was seen once. The chain uses TRBV5-1 and TRBJ1-4, with D unclear. This CDR3 is 15 amino acids long. V lost 4 bases and J 7 bases, leaving 17 bases between the germline ends. Germline V lookup: CDR1 SGHRS, CDR2 YFSETQ. The CDR3 DNA reads as TGCGCCAGCAGCCTAACACCGGGAGGCGGTGAAAAACTGTTTTTT. Protein product: CASSLTPGGGEKLFF.

The table lists this clone with a few counts. The rearrangement uses TRBV6-2 or TRBV6-3 and TRBJ2-7; 7 nucleotides align to TRBD1. V shed 4 bases, J shed 1 base, and the junction held 4 bases outside the gene matches. CDR3 length equals 14 residues. Per germline, CDR1 MNHEY and CDR2 SVGEGT. This CDR3 reads CASSSARGSYEQYF. The CDR3 DNA follows: TGTGCCAGCAGTTCCGCCAGGGGGTCCTACGAGCAGTACTTC.

The chain combines TRBV6-5 with TRBJ1-2, with 12 positions matching TRBD1. The CDR3 has 15 amino acids. The J segment lost 7 bases and the V segment lost 8 bases, leaving 11 bases of the junction unmatched. The V gene's germline CDR1 is MNHEY and CDR2 SVGAGI. The CDR3 spells CASLSRDRGLGGYTF. CDR3 nucleotides: TGTGCCAGCCTGTCCCGGGACAGGGGGCTTGGTGGCTACACCTTC.

This CDR3 is CASTRTGSTHDTQYF. The CDR3 DNA follows: TGTGCCAGCACTAGGACGGGGAGCACACACGATACGCAGTATTTT. The rearrangement links TRBV27 to TRBJ2-3; D perhaps matches TRBD2 (5 bases). The CDR3 loop spans 15 amino acids. V shed 7 bases and J shed 6 bases, with 20 bases lying between them. Germline V gene data show CDR1 as MNHEY and CDR2 as SMNVEV (reference sequence).

The V gene is TRBV30, the J gene TRBJ2-7; TRBD2 might be the D (7 bases). V lost 0 bases and J lost 5, with 14 bases in between. Germline V gene sequence: CDR1 GTSNPN, CDR2 SVGIG (reference sequence). CDR3 length equals 14 residues. CDR3 nucleotide sequence: TGTGCCTGGAGTGTGGCGCGGGGGCCCCACGAGCAGTACTTC. Encoded protein: CAWSVARGPHEQYF.

The chain joins TRBV28 to TRBJ1-2; a weak D match, TRBD1 (5 bases). V lost 4 bases, J lost 5 bases, and 8 bases lay in between. The CDR3 has 12 residues. Per germline, CDR1 MDHEN and CDR2 SYDVKM. The CDR3: CASSWGRYGYTF. The DNA for the CDR3 is TGTGCCAGCAGTTGGGGCCGTTATGGCTACACCTTC.

The chain combines TRBV2 with TRBJ1-4; no definite D call. V lost 2 bases and J lost 13, with 17 bases in between. Germline V gene data show CDR1 as SNHLY and CDR2 as FYNNEI. CDR3 length: 14 amino acids. CDR3 amino acids: CASSELGGSAGLFF. Written as DNA, the CDR3 is TGTGCCAGCAGTGAACTTGGTGGGTCGGCGGGACTGTTTTTT.

This chain's CDR3 is CASSTLRTSLAADPESAKNIQYF. The CDR3, as DNA: TGTGCCAGCTCAACACTCCGTACTAGTCTTGCGGCCGACCCTGAGTCGGCCAAAAACATTCAGTACTTC. The chain links TRBV18 to TRBJ2-4, with D possibly being TRBD2 (5 bases). Germline values: CDR1 KGHSH, CDR2 LQKENI. V lost 5 bases and J lost 1, with 36 bases in between. CDR3 length: 23 amino acids.

The CDR3 reads CATRGPHNNSPLHF. CDR3 sequence (DNA): TGTGCCACTCGAGGCCCCCATAATAATTCACCCCTCCACTTT. V is TRBV27 and J is TRBJ1-6; the D is unclear. With 10 bases removed from V and 5 bases from J, the gap between germline ends came to 15 bases. Germline CDR1 is MNHEY and CDR2 is SMNVEV (reference sequence). CDR3 size: 14 residues.

The chain has TRBV5-4 and TRBJ1-1, with 8 bases fitting TRBD1. CDR3 length: 16 residues. Losses at the gene ends were 5 bases for V and 5 bases for J; bases not matched to a gene: 14. Germline CDR1 and CDR2: SGHNT and YYREEE (reference sequence). The CDR3 nucleotides are TGTGCCAGCAGTTCCTTTGGACAGGGCAGAGGAACTGAAGCTTTCTTT. This codes for CASSSFGQGRGTEAFF. Based on the CDR3 plus reference TRBV5-4 and TRBJ1-1, the full variable domain is ETGVTQSPTHLIKTRGQQVTLRCSSQSGHNTVSWYQQALGQGPQFIFQYYREEENGRGNFPPRFSGLQFPNYSSELNVNALELDDSALYLCASSSFGQGRGTEAFFGQGTRLTVV.